The rows below give T cell receptor beta chains drawn from one sample of a study of T cell responses to AZD1222 COVID-19 vaccine. Clones were sequenced by immunoSEQ multiplex PCR, and TCRdb holds only the in-frame ones, with some missing. The sample comprises about 110,000 clones, about 95% of which are singletons, and about 3% rests with the top ten. The sample consisted of peripheral blood, taken 28 days after the second AZD1222 dose. These receptors all stem from an adult who received the AZD1222 COVID-19 vaccine. Each CDR3 is given with its conserved first and last residue. Fields, in order: D gene, V gene, clone size, J gene, CDR3 protein, CDR3 DNA. The D gene is left open where the match is weak. Expanded clones get a size class; other rows say once, few or many, or leave the size out.

NA	TRBV6-2/TRBV6-3	once	TRBJ1-4	CASSYSRTQNEKLFF	TGTGCCAGCAGTTACTCGCGGACACAGAATGAAAAACTGTTTTTT
TRBD1	TRBV19	once	TRBJ1-2	CASKQGAYGYTF	TGTGCCAGCAAACAGGGGGCCTATGGCTACACCTTC
NA	TRBV4-1	NA	TRBJ1-5	CASSQGHNSNQPQHF	TGCGCCAGCAGCCAAGGGCATAATAGCAATCAGCCCCAGCATTTT
NA	TRBV3-1/TRBV3-2	NA	TRBJ1-1	CASSLKRNTEAFF	TGTGCCAGCAGCCTCAAGAGGAACACTGAAGCTTTCTTT
TRBD1	TRBV29-1	NA	TRBJ2-1	CSVDPGQGIDEQFF	TGCAGCGTTGATCCGGGACAGGGGATCGATGAGCAGTTCTTC
NA	TRBV6-5	NA	TRBJ2-1	CASRWGFGGNEQFF	TGTGCCAGCAGATGGGGGTTTGGGGGCAATGAGCAGTTCTTC
NA	TRBV7-9	NA	TRBJ1-2	CASTHPYGDGYTF	TGTGCCAGCACTCACCCTTATGGGGATGGCTACACCTTC
NA	TRBV6-5	NA	TRBJ1-6	CASTWTENSPLHF	TGTGCCAGCACCTGGACGGAAAATTCACCCCTCCACTTT
TRBD1	TRBV9	NA	TRBJ1-2	CASSADGTGPFYGYTF	TGTGCCAGCAGCGCGGACGGGACAGGGCCCTTCTATGGCTACACCTTC
NA	TRBV3-1/TRBV3-2	NA	TRBJ2-3	CASAPVSGTDTQYF	TGTGCCAGCGCGCCAGTGAGCGGCACAGATACGCAGTATTTT
NA	TRBV5-1	NA	TRBJ2-3	CASSSRDLGRADTQYF	TGCGCCAGCAGCTCCCGGGACTTAGGAAGGGCAGATACGCAGTATTTT
NA	TRBV15	NA	TRBJ1-2	CATSRDVLAVYGYTF	TGTGCCACCAGCAGAGACGTACTGGCGGTCTATGGCTACACCTTC
NA	TRBV5-1	NA	TRBJ1-2	CASSLVSATVEYYGYTF	TGCGCCAGCAGCTTGGTGTCCGCCACAGTAGAATACTATGGCTACACCTTC
NA	TRBV9	NA	TRBJ2-1	CASSVVTKHEQFF	TGTGCCAGCAGCGTAGTCACCAAGCATGAGCAGTTCTTC
NA	TRBV3-1/TRBV3-2	NA	TRBJ1-5	CASSPGANQPQHF	TGTGCCAGCAGCCCAGGGGCAAATCAGCCCCAGCATTTT
TRBD1	TRBV10-3	NA	TRBJ1-2	CAISESQGRFQGYTF	TGTGCCATCAGTGAGTCACAGGGGAGGTTTCAGGGCTACACCTTC
TRBD2	TRBV19	NA	TRBJ2-1	CASTPGTSVLANEQFF	TGTGCCAGTACCCCCGGGACTAGCGTCCTTGCGAATGAGCAGTTCTTC
TRBD2	TRBV6-4	NA	TRBJ2-1	CASSSNAGGEQFF	TGTGCCAGCAGTTCCAATGCGGGGGGTGAGCAGTTCTTC
NA	TRBV5-5	NA	TRBJ1-1	CASSWPLAAEAEAFF	TGTGCCAGCAGCTGGCCCCTTGCGGCCGAAGCTGAAGCTTTCTTT
TRBD1	TRBV10-2	NA	TRBJ1-1	CASSVRRQGGTEAFF	TGCGCCAGCAGTGTCCGGCGACAGGGGGGGACTGAAGCTTTCTTT
TRBD2	TRBV6-6	NA	TRBJ2-1	CASSYYGTSGNEQFF	TGTGCCAGCAGTTACTATGGGACTAGCGGTAATGAGCAGTTCTTC
TRBD1	TRBV7-9	NA	TRBJ1-2	CASSTSDRGLGYGYTF	TGTGCCAGCAGCACTTCCGACAGGGGGCTTGGGTATGGCTACACCTTC
TRBD2	TRBV19	NA	TRBJ2-1	CASSLLWTSGSLPYNEQFF	TGTGCCAGTAGTCTTCTGTGGACTAGCGGGAGTCTCCCCTACAATGAGCAGTTCTTC
TRBD1	TRBV6-1	NA	TRBJ1-2	CASSERDRADGYTF	TGTGCCAGCAGTGAAAGGGACAGGGCAGATGGCTACACCTTC
NA	TRBV27	NA	TRBJ2-2	CASTKAQGGTGELFF	TGTGCCAGCACCAAGGCCCAGGGAGGCACCGGGGAGCTGTTTTTT
NA	TRBV7-9	NA	TRBJ1-1	CASSLAREGSTEAFF	TGTGCCAGCAGCTTAGCGCGGGAGGGGAGCACTGAAGCTTTCTTT